This T cell receptor (beta chain) originates from a study of T cell responses to AZD1222 COVID-19 vaccine. Per germline, CDR1 MNHEY and CDR2 SVGAGI. CDR3 size: 15 residues. A note on this clone: What it binds is not known. At one boundary the junction diverges from the germline segment, which might be a read error.

Assay: immunoSEQ multiplex PCR; the TCRdb copy retains only in-frame clones and omits some. This table holds 140,000 to 150,000 clones, 90% to 95% found once. Study findings and constraints: Just a handful of AZD1222 recipients tested seropositive at baseline. Donors in the cohort were predominantly white British and more often female, and clonal diversity was possibly underestimated.

The specimen was peripheral blood, collected on day 0 of MenACWY control vaccination. The chain recombines TRBV6-5 with TRBJ2-5; 11 bases map to TRBD2. The sequence came from an adult in good health. CDR3 DNA: TGTGCCAACAGTCGCCGACTAGCGGGGCAAGAGACCCAGTACTTC. The encoded protein is CANSRRLAGQETQYF.